This TCR beta chain was obtained from a study of T cell repertoires in cytomegalovirus infection (dated 2019 in TCRdb). Some background on the complete study: The peptide stimulations were aimed at well-studied HLA-B-restricted epitopes as well as recently identified HLA-C-restricted CMV epitopes, whose presentation resists viral immunomodulation. The HLA type of each donor mattered for the analysis, because public TCR beta signatures pointed to carriage of CMV infection along with the matching HLA type. What the work shows at the level of the full study, not this receptor alone: In the ex vivo response, HLA-C-restricted CMV-specific TCR beta clonotypes were dominant, and in two of eight donors the single most frequent clonotype came from this HLA-C-restricted group. Cumulative frequency of public TCR beta family members discriminated carriers of CMV infection plus the relevant HLA type in this cohort and an independent roughly 330-donor cohort.

The data were produced on an Illumina HiSeq 1500. TCRdb reprocessed the public reads (quality trimming at Q25 with fastp, clone calling with MiXCR) and kept in-frame beta chains. Rows matching on CDR3 protein sequence are summarized as one entry with the most common DNA and genes. This sample gives roughly 700,000 distinct CDR3 sequences in total; about 30% of them show up just once. The top ten clones comprise 15% to 20% of the sample. For CDR1 and CDR2, the germline V gene (reference sequence) lists DFQATT and SNEGSKA. The junction carries 10 bases between V and J, which are trimmed by 4 bases and 0 bases respectively. The CDR3 spans 13 residues, from the cysteine through the phenylalanine. Only the CDR3 DNA is retained, 39 bases long and in frame from the first base. A word on this clonotype: What antigen it recognizes has not been identified. The record has no base qualities; no much larger clone is one base away.

The treatment or condition label, read with the paper, signifies: in vitro stimulation with specific CMV peptide epitopes to enrich CMV-specific T cells. The receptor comes from a human donor in good health (CMV status not recorded). Some clones in this sample may be carry-over from other donors' samples. The chain joins TRBV20-1 to TRBJ2-7; the D segment cannot be called with confidence. This material consisted of cultured PBMCs, taken from culture after CMV antigen stimulation. The CDR3 protein sequence reads: CSATSPSSYEQYF. The nucleotide sequence is TGCAGTGCTACTTCTCCGAGCTCCTACGAGCAGTACTTC.